Each of the 29 T cell receptor beta chains below was sequenced from the same sample in a study of CD8+ T cells in alopecia areata. Sequencing templates came from extracted RNA that was reverse transcribed into cDNA. Some clones are missing from TCRdb's copy, which holds only in-frame ones; the method was immunoSEQ multiplex PCR. This sample has 100,000 to 150,000 clones, with about 50% found just once. The specimen sequenced was NKG2D-low CD8+ T cells sorted from blood. Receptor source: a human donor with alopecia areata.

The V call is TRBV6-6, the J call TRBJ2-7, with D possibly matching TRBD2 (6 bases). The CDR3 sequence is 14 residues long. Trimming cost V 5 bases and J 0 bases, with 11 bases left between them. CDR1 and CDR2 from the germline V gene are MNHNY and SVGAGI (reference sequence). CDR3 sequence: CASSQGGGSYEQYF. The CDR3 DNA follows: TGTGCCAGCAGTCAGGGAGGCGGCTCCTACGAGCAGTACTTC.

CDR3 sequence reads: CASSSEDRYQPQHF. The CDR3 DNA reads TGTGCCAGCAGCTCCGAAGACAGGTATCAGCCCCAGCATTTT. The V and J genes are TRBV7-9 and TRBJ1-5; D may be TRBD1 (6 bases). The germline V gene encodes CDR1 SEHNR and CDR2 FQNEAQ (reference sequence). The CDR3 has 14 amino acids. V was pared by 4 bases and J by 5 bases, with 12 bases between.

Ten or more counts support this clone. This chain uses TRBV30 with TRBJ2-2; possibly TRBD2 for D (5 bases). Germline V CDR1 and CDR2: GTSNPN, SVGIG (reference sequence). This CDR3 spans 15 amino acids. The V and J ends lost 2 bases and 3 bases respectively, with 13 bases between them. The CDR3 spells CAWSPGDGDTGELFF. CDR3 DNA: TGTGCCTGGAGTCCCGGGGATGGGGACACCGGGGAGCTGTTTTTT. Together with reference TRBV30 and TRBJ2-2, the CDR3 gives the full variable domain: SQTIHQWPATLVQPVGSPLSLECTVEGTSNPNLYWYRQAAGRGLQLLFYSVGIGQISSEVPQNLSASRPQDRQFILSSKKLLLSDSGFYLCAWSPGDGDTGELFFGEGSRLTVL.

This rearrangement joins TRBV13 to TRBJ2-7; 9 bases fit TRBD1. V lost 5 bases and J lost 2; bases outside the gene matches: 7. Germline CDR1 and CDR2: PRHDT and FYEKMQ (reference sequence). This CDR3 contains 15 residues. CDR3 protein: CASSAPDRGTYEQYF. CDR3 DNA sequence: TGTGCCAGCAGCGCCCCGGACAGGGGAACCTACGAGCAGTACTTC.

The rearrangement joins TRBV5-1 to TRBJ2-1; a weak D match, TRBD2 (5 bases). The germline CDR1 and CDR2 sequences are SGHRS and YFSETQ. The CDR3 has 15 amino acids. Trimming took 0 bases from V and 8 from J, leaving 15 bases between them. Here the CDR3 reads CASSLVDSMGDEQFF. The CDR3, as DNA: TGCGCCAGCAGCTTGGTGGACTCGATGGGCGATGAGCAGTTCTTC.

Points on this clone: In the same sample, other DNA sequences code for this CDR3. The rearrangement joins TRBV29-1 to TRBJ2-7; possible D gene TRBD1, 5 bases. The CDR3 contains 13 residues. Germline V gene lookup returns CDR1 SQVTM and CDR2 ANQGSEA. V lost 4 bases and J 5 bases, leaving 15 bases between the germline ends. The CDR3 coding sequence is TGCAGCGTTGTCTCGGGCCAGGGCAACGAGCAGTACTTC. Its translation: CSVVSGQGNEQYF.

The chain joins TRBV5-1 to TRBJ2-7; D is uncertain. CDR3 size: 13 residues. Germline V gives CDR1 SGHRS, CDR2 YFSETQ. V was pared by 4 bases and J by 2 bases, with 10 bases between. CDR3 bases: TGCGCCAGCAGCCAAGGACGGACCTACGAGCAGTACTTC. Translating gives CASSQGRTYEQYF.

V is TRBV27 and J is TRBJ2-4; TRBD1 agrees at 11 bases. Unmatched junction bases numbered 3, after V lost 2 bases and J lost 6 bases. Germline-derived CDR1 and CDR2 are MNHEY and SMNVEV (reference sequence). The CDR3 is 15 residues long. The DNA of the CDR3 is TGTGCCAGCAGTTTAGCTGGGACAGGGGGAAACATTCAGTACTTC. This sequence encodes CASSLAGTGGNIQYF.

V usage is TRBV9 and J usage is TRBJ2-3, with D tentatively TRBD2 (6 bases). The ends were cut back, 3 bases at V and 0 bases at J, with 14 bases in the middle. Germline CDR1 SGDLS, CDR2 YYNGEE. This CDR3 spans 16 amino acids. The CDR3 here is CASSGRLVSSTDTQYF. DNA of the CDR3: TGTGCCAGCAGCGGCCGACTAGTGTCTAGCACAGATACGCAGTATTTT.

V and J are TRBV29-1 and TRBJ2-7, with D maybe TRBD1 (5 bases). Germline values: CDR1 SQVTM, CDR2 ANQGSEA. Trimming removed 7 bases at V and 1 base at J, with 14 bases between. The CDR3 runs to 13 residues. DNA of the CDR3: TGCAGCGCTGCTCAGGACAATTCCTACGAGCAGTACTTC. It codes for CSAAQDNSYEQYF.

The rearrangement uses TRBV29-1 and TRBJ2-1; weak D call: TRBD1 (6 bases). The CDR3 covers 14 residues. Germline V lookup: CDR1 SQVTM, CDR2 ANQGSEA. The germline V and J ends were trimmed by 3 bases and 2 bases, with 11 bases remaining between them. CDR3 sequence reads: CSVERGKAYNEQFF. CDR3 nucleotides: TGCAGCGTTGAGAGGGGGAAAGCCTACAATGAGCAGTTCTTC.

This clone was seen a handful of times. This chain links TRBV29-1 with TRBJ2-7, with D possibly being TRBD1 (6 bases). There are 13 residues in the CDR3. Per the germline V gene, CDR1 is SQVTM and CDR2 is ANQGSEA. Trimming left V 6 bases short and J 0 bases short, with 12 bases between. The DNA of the CDR3 is TGCAGCGTCAGGACAGAGAGCTCCTACGAGCAGTACTTC. Amino acid sequence: CSVRTESSYEQYF.

The chain uses TRBV7-9 and TRBJ2-5, with a possible D match to TRBD1 (6 bases). The V gene's germline CDR1 is SEHNR and CDR2 FQNEAQ (reference sequence). The CDR3 extends over 14 amino acids. V was shortened by 5 bases and J by 2 bases, with 12 bases between the two germline ends. The CDR3 is CASSVTGIQETQYF. The CDR3 region has the DNA TGTGCCAGCAGCGTCACAGGGATACAAGAGACCCAGTACTTC.

In this sample, this clone turned up once. The V call is TRBV27, the J call TRBJ2-7; the D gene is possibly TRBD2 (5 bases). Germline-derived CDR1 and CDR2 are MNHEY and SMNVEV (reference sequence). The CDR3 is 12 amino acids. V dropped 10 bases and J dropped 6 bases, with 16 bases sitting between them. CDR3 DNA: TGTGCCACCGAGGGCGGGCCCAGCGAGCAGTACTTC. Protein sequence: CATEGGPSEQYF.

The rearrangement joins TRBV30 to TRBJ2-7, with 8 bases matching TRBD1. This CDR3 is built from 11 residues. Germline V CDR1 and CDR2: GTSNPN, SVGIG (reference sequence). V dropped 5 bases and J dropped 5; count of bases not matched to a gene: 2. As DNA, the CDR3 is TGTGCCTGGGACAGGGGCCACGAGCAGTACTTC. Amino acid sequence: CAWDRGHEQYF. Combining the CDR3 with reference TRBV30 and TRBJ2-7 gives the whole variable domain SQTIHQWPATLVQPVGSPLSLECTVEGTSNPNLYWYRQAAGRGLQLLFYSVGIGQISSEVPQNLSASRPQDRQFILSSKKLLLSDSGFYLCAWDRGHEQYFGPGTRLTVT.

The chain employs TRBV2 and TRBJ2-5; TRBD1 matches 10 bases. The CDR3 loop spans 15 amino acids. Losses at the gene ends were 5 bases for V and 5 bases for J; bases not matched to a gene: 8. From germline, CDR1 is SNHLY and CDR2 FYNNEI. The CDR3 region is CASSLTGTGVETQYF. CDR3 nucleotide sequence: TGTGCCAGCAGTTTGACCGGGACAGGGGTCGAGACCCAGTACTTC. The whole variable domain, remainder taken from reference TRBV2 and TRBJ2-5, is EPEVTQTPSHQVTQMGQEVILRCVPISNHLYFYWYRQILGQKVEFLVSFYNNEISEKSEIFDDQFSVERPDGSNFTLKIRSTKLEDSAMYFCASSLTGTGVETQYFGPGTRLLVL.

The gene calls are TRBV29-1 and TRBJ1-4; D not certain. V dropped 4 bases and J dropped 3 bases, with 9 bases sitting between them. The germline V gene encodes CDR1 SQVTM and CDR2 ANQGSEA. This CDR3 is 13 amino acids long. The CDR3 DNA follows: TGCAGCGTTGGAGGGCTCTCTAATGAAAAACTGTTTTTT. Its protein is CSVGGLSNEKLFF.

V and J are TRBV30 and TRBJ2-5; possibly TRBD2 for D (5 bases). TRBJ2-7 explains the end of the DNA better; the J call may be wrong. The CDR3 has 12 amino acids. The germline V gene has CDR1 GTSNPN and CDR2 SVGIG (reference sequence). In DNA, the CDR3 is TGTGCCTGGAGTGTACTAGGGAACGAGCAGTACTTC. It specifies CAWSVLGNEQYF.

This clone was counted between two and nine times. The chain carries TRBV19 and TRBJ2-3; D gene unclear. The CDR3 consists of 13 residues. Germline V gene lookup returns CDR1 LNHDA and CDR2 SQIVND (reference sequence). With 10 bases removed from V and 6 bases from J, the gap between germline ends came to 17 bases. In DNA form, the CDR3 reads TGTGCCATCAGCCGGACCTCAACGGATACGCAGTATTTT. Its protein is CAISRTSTDTQYF.

Comments on this clone: In the same sample, other DNA sequences code for this CDR3. This rearrangement joins TRBV29-1 to TRBJ2-1, with D unresolved. Per the germline V gene, CDR1 is SQVTM and CDR2 is ANQGSEA. This CDR3 region has 11 residues. V was pared by 0 bases and J by 9 bases, with 6 bases between. The CDR3 DNA reads TGCAGCGTTGAAGATCTTGGTGAGCAGTTCTTC. It yields the protein CSVEDLGEQFF.

The gene calls are TRBV4-3 and TRBJ2-7; the D is unclear. Germline values: CDR1 LGHNA, CDR2 YSLEER. Trimming pared 1 base from V and 0 bases from J, leaving 7 bases between. The CDR3 runs 14 residues. CDR3 region: CASSQGPSSYEQYF. The CDR3 nucleotides are TGCGCCAGCAGCCAAGGACCGAGCTCCTACGAGCAGTACTTC.

This chain connects TRBV4-1 to TRBJ2-1, with 12 bases identical to TRBD2. Germline assignment: CDR1 MGHRA and CDR2 YSYEKL. V lost 4 bases and J lost 2; bases outside the gene matches: 3. This CDR3 has 16 amino acids. The CDR3 DNA is TGCGCCAGCAGCCTCCTAGCGGGGGGGACCTACAATGAGCAGTTCTTC. As protein: CASSLLAGGTYNEQFF.

V and J are TRBV28 and TRBJ2-2, with D maybe TRBD2 (5 bases). Between the trimmed V and J ends, which lost 5 bases and 7 bases, there was a span of 17 bases. The CDR3 has 15 residues. Germline V lookup: CDR1 MDHEN, CDR2 SYDVKM. The CDR3 loop is CASSRSVGGYGELFF. The CDR3 region has the DNA TGTGCCAGCAGTAGGAGCGTCGGAGGTTACGGGGAGCTGTTTTTT.

This clone was counted only a few times. This chain joins TRBV29-1 and TRBJ1-2; D is unclear. CDR3 length equals 10 residues. Germline V gene sequence: CDR1 SQVTM, CDR2 ANQGSEA. V lost 4 bases and J lost 7, with 7 bases in between. CDR3 sequence (DNA): TGCAGCGTTGTCATCGGTGGCTACACCTTC. Its protein product is CSVVIGGYTF.

The chain recombines TRBV5-4 with TRBJ2-5; unclear D gene. Trimming removed 5 bases from V and 0 bases from J, with 11 bases in between. CDR3 size: 14 residues. Germline CDR1 is SGHNT and CDR2 is YYREEE (reference sequence). For the CDR3, the DNA is TGTGCCAGCAGTTCGCAGGCTAACCAAGAGACCCAGTACTTC. Protein: CASSSQANQETQYF.

This clone has only a few counts. This chain links TRBV29-1 with TRBJ2-7; TRBD2 aligns across 9 bases. The germline V gene encodes CDR1 SQVTM and CDR2 ANQGSEA. This CDR3 has 14 residues. V lost 7 bases, J lost 0 bases, and 7 bases stayed unmatched. DNA of the CDR3: TGCAGCGCCAAGGGACTAGCCGACTCCTACGAGCAGTACTTC. Protein: CSAKGLADSYEQYF.

V usage is TRBV2 and J usage is TRBJ2-7; TRBD2 matches at 7 bases. The CDR3 has 15 residues. J lost 1 base, V lost 2 bases, and 5 bases had no gene match. CDR1 is SNHLY, CDR2 FYNNEI, per germline. The chain's CDR3 is CASSEIEGGSYEQYF. CDR3 bases: TGTGCCAGCAGTGAAATCGAGGGAGGGTCCTACGAGCAGTACTTC. Variable domain in full (rest from reference TRBV2 and TRBJ2-7): EPEVTQTPSHQVTQMGQEVILRCVPISNHLYFYWYRQILGQKVEFLVSFYNNEISEKSEIFDDQFSVERPDGSNFTLKIRSTKLEDSAMYFCASSEIEGGSYEQYFGPGTRLTVT.

The V call is TRBV6-4, the J call TRBJ2-3; possibly TRBD1 or TRBD2 for D (6 bases each). Trimming took 11 bases from V and 2 from J, leaving 14 bases between them. Germline V gives CDR1 MRHNA, CDR2 SNTAGT. The CDR3 loop spans 13 amino acids. This CDR3 reads CADRGTHTDTQYF. The CDR3 region has the DNA TGTGCCGATCGGGGGACACACACAGATACGCAGTATTTT.

V gene TRBV29-1 combines with J gene TRBJ2-3; D not certain. CDR1 and CDR2 (germline): SQVTM, ANQGSEA. Trimming stripped 2 bases from V and 0 bases from J, with 9 bases between. CDR3 length equals 14 residues. As DNA, the CDR3 is TGCAGCGTTGAACTAGAGGAAAGCACAGATACGCAGTATTTT. Amino acid sequence: CSVELEESTDTQYF.